What follows are 30 T cell receptor beta chains derived from one specimen sequenced in a study of blood T cell repertoires in COVID-19 (dated by TCRdb to 2018 to 2020). Library method: the immunoSEQ multiplex PCR assay. TCRdb re-hosts the immuneACCESS table, in-frame sequences only. Its copies lack some clones; in the studies checked, an unresolved V gene accounts for under half of them, and the cause for the rest is not known. The sample records about 480,000 clones, more than 75% of which are singletons. The ten most abundant clones make up approximately 2% of the sample. The sample comprised PBMCs or T cells enriched from blood (not recorded which). The receptor source for this set is a woman aged 40 to 55 who had recovered from COVID-19.

The chain is built from TRBV27 and TRBJ1-1, with D perhaps matching TRBD1 (5 bases). The germline gives CDR1 MNHEY, CDR2 SMNVEV (reference sequence). This CDR3 contains 12 residues. V lost 9 bases and J lost 8, with 16 bases in between. CDR3 nucleotides: TGTGCCAGTGTCCTGCGGTCAGGGGAAGCTTTCTTT. Amino acid sequence: CASVLRSGEAFF.

The chain employs TRBV5-1 and TRBJ2-5; no firm D call. Trimming pared 0 bases from V and 5 bases from J, leaving 8 bases between. This CDR3 has 13 amino acids. The germline V gene encodes CDR1 SGHRS and CDR2 YFSETQ. The CDR3 DNA is TGCGCCAGCAGCTTGGTGGAAGCGGAGACCCAGTACTTC. Residues: CASSLVEAETQYF.

The CDR3 loop is CASSENPLYNEQFF. CDR3 DNA sequence: TGTGCCAGCAGTGAAAATCCCCTCTACAATGAGCAGTTCTTC. The V call is TRBV2, the J call TRBJ2-1; no clear D. V was trimmed by 2 bases and J by 3 bases, leaving 8 bases between them. The CDR3 is made up of 14 amino acids. Germline V gene lookup returns CDR1 SNHLY and CDR2 FYNNEI.

This chain links TRBV4-2 with TRBJ2-2, with TRBD2 identical over 7 bases. Trimming took 3 bases from V and 4 from J; bases not matched to a gene: 8. The CDR3 is 16 amino acids. CDR1 is LGHNA and CDR2 is YNFKEQ in the germline V gene. In nucleotides, the CDR3 is TGTGCCAGCAGCCAGGAGGGGACGGGGGGCACCGGGGAGCTGTTTTTT. Amino acids: CASSQEGTGGTGELFF.

V is TRBV5-4 and J is TRBJ2-7; the match to TRBD1 covers 7 bases. This CDR3 comprises 13 residues. The V gene's germline CDR1 is SGHNT and CDR2 YYREEE (reference sequence). V gave up 3 bases and J gave up 2 bases; unmatched junction bases: 2. CDR3 loop: CASSSGTAYEQYF. The CDR3 coding sequence is TGTGCCAGCAGCTCAGGGACAGCCTACGAGCAGTACTTC.

V gene TRBV19 combines with J gene TRBJ1-1, with D perhaps TRBD1 (5 bases). Germline CDR1 is LNHDA and CDR2 is SQIVND (reference sequence). Trimming shortened V by 5 bases and J by 2 bases, and 15 bases separated the two germline ends. The CDR3 is 15 residues long. In DNA form, the CDR3 reads TGTGCCAGTAGTCCCCAATGGGGCGCTAACACTGAAGCTTTCTTT. Translated: CASSPQWGANTEAFF. The full variable domain, completed using reference TRBV19 and TRBJ1-1, is DGGITQSPKYLFRKEGQNVTLSCEQNLNHDAMYWYRQDPGQGLRLIYYSQIVNDFQKGDIAEGYSVSREKKESFPLTVTSAQKNPTAFYLCASSPQWGANTEAFFGQGTRLTVV.

In the case of this clone: The sample contains more than one DNA sequence encoding this CDR3. V gene TRBV3-1 (or the pseudogene TRBV3-2) combines with J gene TRBJ1-5; possibly TRBD1 for D (5 bases). The length of the CDR3 is 13 residues. Trimming stripped 0 bases from V and 5 bases from J, with 5 bases between. Germline CDR1 and CDR2: LGHDT and YNNKEL (reference sequence). The CDR3 sequence: CASSQDRDQPQHF. The CDR3 coding sequence is TGTGCCAGCAGCCAAGACAGGGATCAGCCCCAGCATTTT.

This clone was seen a single time. Other nucleotide sequences from this sample produce the same CDR3. The chain combines TRBV10-3 with TRBJ1-2; perhaps TRBD1 as D (6 bases). The V gene's germline CDR1 is ENHRY and CDR2 SYGVKD. The V and J ends lost 2 bases and 4 bases respectively, with 8 bases between them. This CDR3 is built from 13 residues. The CDR3 DNA follows: TGTGCCATCAGTGAGGGACAGTCCTATGGCTACACCTTC. Amino acid sequence: CAISEGQSYGYTF.

This chain uses TRBV19 with TRBJ1-1, with 7 bases lining up with TRBD1. This CDR3 comprises 13 residues. With 6 bases clipped from V and 6 bases from J, the junction kept 7 bases outside the gene matches. CDR1 and CDR2 from the germline V gene are LNHDA and SQIVND (reference sequence). The DNA of the CDR3 is TGTGCCAGTAGCGTTACAACAGGGGCTGAAGCTTTCTTT. This sequence encodes CASSVTTGAEAFF.

The chain links TRBV3-1 (or the pseudogene TRBV3-2) to TRBJ2-1, with TRBD2 identical over 9 bases. The trim removed 1 base at V and 8 bases at J, leaving 6 bases unmatched. From germline, CDR1 is LGHDT and CDR2 YNNKEL (reference sequence). The CDR3 sequence is 15 residues long. The DNA of the CDR3 is TGTGCCAGCAGCCAAGGTAGCGGGAGCCGGGATGAGCAGTTCTTC. Protein sequence: CASSQGSGSRDEQFF.

This chain connects TRBV11-3 to TRBJ1-2; D unresolved. The CDR3 has 13 residues. Looked up from germline, CDR1 is SGHNT and CDR2 is YENEEA. The ends were cut back, 0 bases at V and 3 bases at J, with 5 bases in the middle. CDR3 nucleotide sequence: TGTGCCAGCAGCTTAGAGGGCGACTATGGCTACACCTTC. Protein product: CASSLEGDYGYTF.

The chain combines TRBV3-1 (or the pseudogene TRBV3-2) with TRBJ1-6, with 7 bases fitting TRBD1. The J segment lost 7 bases and the V segment lost 4 bases, leaving 7 bases of the junction unmatched. The length of the CDR3 is 15 residues. Germline CDR1 is LGHDT and CDR2 is YNNKEL (reference sequence). The CDR3 DNA is TGTGCCAGCAGCCCCGACAGGGCCTCAAATTCACCCCTCCACTTT. It codes for CASSPDRASNSPLHF.

The J gene is TRBJ2-5, the V gene TRBV5-6, with TRBD2 matching 7 bases. V shed 4 bases, J shed 0 bases, and the junction held 9 bases outside the gene matches. CDR3 length: 16 residues. Germline loops: CDR1 SGHDT, CDR2 YYEEEE. As DNA, the CDR3 is TGTGCCAGCAGCCGGGACTACCTCCTGTACCAAGAGACCCAGTACTTC. This encodes CASSRDYLLYQETQYF.

The V call is TRBV27, the J call TRBJ1-1; no clear D. In germline, CDR1 is MNHEY, CDR2 SMNVEV (reference sequence). This CDR3 has 17 residues. The V end lost 2 bases, the J end lost 4 bases, and 20 bases lay between the germline ends. CDR3 region: CASSLNNRSTGTTEAFF. CDR3 bases: TGTGCCAGCAGTTTAAATAACCGGTCCACGGGAACCACTGAAGCTTTCTTT.

V gene TRBV5-8 combines with J gene TRBJ2-7, with 9 bases that match TRBD1. This CDR3 region has 15 residues. Trimming removed 2 bases from V and 3 bases from J; junction bases left unmatched: 6. Germline V gives CDR1 SGHTS, CDR2 YDEGEE. CDR3 protein: CASSLQGAGFYEQYF. CDR3 in DNA: TGTGCCAGCAGCTTACAGGGGGCCGGATTCTACGAGCAGTACTTC.

V usage is TRBV4-3 and J usage is TRBJ2-5; no clear D. V was trimmed by 5 bases and J by 2 bases, leaving 9 bases between them. The CDR3 runs 13 residues. The germline V gene has CDR1 LGHNA and CDR2 YSLEER. CDR3 protein: CASSKHRQETQYF. The CDR3 DNA reads TGCGCCAGCAGCAAACACCGACAAGAGACCCAGTACTTC.

This clone was detected once. The chain carries TRBV5-1 and TRBJ1-4, with a weak D call TRBD1 (6 bases). CDR3 size: 13 residues. Looked up from germline, CDR1 is SGHRS and CDR2 is YFSETQ. The V end was cut by 5 bases, the J end by 5 bases, with 10 bases between. CDR3 coding DNA: TGCGCCAGCAGACGGACAGAGAATGAAAAACTGTTTTTT. Its protein product is CASRRTENEKLFF.

This clone has just one count. The gene calls are TRBV10-2 and TRBJ2-1, with 9 bases aligning to TRBD1. Germline assignment: CDR1 WSHSY and CDR2 SAAADI. V was pared by 10 bases and J by 4 bases, with 11 bases of the junction left unmatched. The CDR3 is 15 amino acids. In nucleotides, the CDR3 is TGCGCCACCAATCTGGGACAGGGACCTTACAATGAGCAGTTCTTC. Translation: CATNLGQGPYNEQFF.

The chain joins TRBV24-1 to TRBJ2-2; 16 bases map to TRBD2. CDR3 size: 23 residues. The V segment lost 0 bases and the J segment 3 bases; nucleotides outside the gene matches: 15. CDR1 and CDR2 (germline): KGHDR, SFDVKD. The CDR3 DNA reads TGTGCCACCAGTGATTTGGCATTTAGAGGGACTAGCGGGAGGGCCCTCGACACCGGGGAGCTGTTTTTT. It codes for CATSDLAFRGTSGRALDTGELFF.

The chain links TRBV5-1 to TRBJ1-3, with no clear D. Germline V CDR1 and CDR2: SGHRS, YFSETQ. The CDR3 loop spans 14 amino acids. Trimming cost V 2 bases and J 0 bases, with 6 bases left between them. CDR3 residues: CASSLAGSGNTIYF. The CDR3 region has the DNA TGCGCCAGCAGCTTAGCAGGCTCTGGAAACACCATATATTTT.

The rearrangement links TRBV7-2 to TRBJ2-3; 9 bases agree with TRBD2. CDR1 is SGHTA and CDR2 is FQGNSA in the germline V gene. The ends lost 2 bases at V and 3 bases at J; junction bases unmatched: 3. The CDR3 runs to 15 residues. The CDR3 DNA reads TGTGCCAGCAGCTTAACGGGACTAGCAACAGATACGCAGTATTTT. Translated, it gives CASSLTGLATDTQYF.

This chain joins TRBV9 and TRBJ2-1; 11 bases line up with TRBD2. V gave up 3 bases and J gave up 6 bases; unmatched junction bases: 11. The CDR3 loop spans 17 amino acids. Germline V gene sequence: CDR1 SGDLS, CDR2 YYNGEE. The chain's CDR3 is CASSERLAGGPGNEQFF. The CDR3 region has the DNA TGTGCCAGCAGCGAACGATTAGCGGGAGGGCCAGGCAATGAGCAGTTCTTC.

The genes are TRBV5-1 and TRBJ2-1, with 11 nucleotides matching TRBD1. The CDR3 spans 17 residues. The germline V gene has CDR1 SGHRS and CDR2 YFSETQ. V shed 1 base, J shed 9 bases, and the junction held 12 bases outside the gene matches. This chain's CDR3 is CASSLNSQDRGQSEQFF. The CDR3 DNA sequence: TGCGCCAGCAGCTTGAACTCCCAGGACAGGGGGCAGAGTGAGCAGTTCTTC.

The rearrangement joins TRBV6-1 to TRBJ1-1; D is undetermined. CDR3 length: 13 residues. Trimming removed 2 bases from V and 10 bases from J, with 14 bases in between. Germline V gives CDR1 MNHNS, CDR2 SASEGT. CDR3 amino acids: CASSENYRLIAFF. The CDR3 bases are TGTGCCAGCAGTGAAAACTATCGGCTAATAGCTTTCTTT.

The chain carries TRBV6-5 and TRBJ2-3; 7 positions agree with TRBD2. The CDR3 extends over 15 amino acids. Germline V gene sequence: CDR1 MNHEY, CDR2 SVGAGI. J lost 0 bases, V lost 8 bases, and 8 bases had no gene match. CDR3 loop: CASVPSGPSTDTQYF. The CDR3 nucleotides are TGTGCCAGCGTCCCTAGCGGCCCTAGCACAGATACGCAGTATTTT.

The CDR3 bases are TGTGCCAGTACCGACAGTCCATCCTACAATGAGCAGTTCTTC. Translation gives CASTDSPSYNEQFF. The chain recombines TRBV19 with TRBJ2-1, with D maybe TRBD1 (5 bases). Germline CDR1 and CDR2: LNHDA and SQIVND (reference sequence). This CDR3 contains 14 residues. V was shortened by 7 bases and J by 1 base, with 11 bases between the two germline ends. The whole variable domain, remainder taken from reference TRBV19 and TRBJ2-1, is DGGITQSPKYLFRKEGQNVTLSCEQNLNHDAMYWYRQDPGQGLRLIYYSQIVNDFQKGDIAEGYSVSREKKESFPLTVTSAQKNPTAFYLCASTDSPSYNEQFFGPGTRLTVL.

The CDR3: CASSLYRNTEAFF. Here the CDR3 DNA reads TGTGCCAGCAGTTTATACAGGAACACTGAAGCTTTCTTT. This chain connects TRBV27 to TRBJ1-1; no clear D gene. Germline values: CDR1 MNHEY, CDR2 SMNVEV (reference sequence). The CDR3 is made up of 13 amino acids. Trimming stripped 1 base from V and 1 base from J, with 4 bases between.

The V gene is TRBV3-1 (or the pseudogene TRBV3-2), the J gene TRBJ2-3; D is unclear. Germline V gives CDR1 LGHDT, CDR2 YNNKEL (reference sequence). The CDR3 is made up of 16 amino acids. Trimming removed 0 bases from V and 0 bases from J, with 10 bases in between. CDR3 DNA sequence: TGTGCCAGCAGCCAAGATGGTGGCGGTAGCACAGATACGCAGTATTTT. This gives the protein CASSQDGGGSTDTQYF.

The chain joins TRBV11-2 to TRBJ2-1, with 8 bases aligning to TRBD2. The germline gives CDR1 SGHAT, CDR2 FQNNGV. V dropped 1 base and J dropped 2; count of bases not matched to a gene: 7. The CDR3 length is 17 residues. CDR3 sequence reads: CASSLGMGLGAYNEQFF. In DNA form, the CDR3 reads TGTGCCAGCAGCTTAGGAATGGGACTAGGGGCCTACAATGAGCAGTTCTTC.

The V and J genes are TRBV18 and TRBJ1-2; 8 bases are a match to TRBD1. The CDR3 contains 16 residues. With V trimmed by 2 bases and J by 1 base, 6 bases remained unmatched. CDR1 and CDR2 (germline): KGHSH, LQKENI. CDR3: CASSPRETGDNYGYTF. CDR3 bases: TGTGCCAGCTCACCAAGGGAGACAGGGGATAACTATGGCTACACCTTC.